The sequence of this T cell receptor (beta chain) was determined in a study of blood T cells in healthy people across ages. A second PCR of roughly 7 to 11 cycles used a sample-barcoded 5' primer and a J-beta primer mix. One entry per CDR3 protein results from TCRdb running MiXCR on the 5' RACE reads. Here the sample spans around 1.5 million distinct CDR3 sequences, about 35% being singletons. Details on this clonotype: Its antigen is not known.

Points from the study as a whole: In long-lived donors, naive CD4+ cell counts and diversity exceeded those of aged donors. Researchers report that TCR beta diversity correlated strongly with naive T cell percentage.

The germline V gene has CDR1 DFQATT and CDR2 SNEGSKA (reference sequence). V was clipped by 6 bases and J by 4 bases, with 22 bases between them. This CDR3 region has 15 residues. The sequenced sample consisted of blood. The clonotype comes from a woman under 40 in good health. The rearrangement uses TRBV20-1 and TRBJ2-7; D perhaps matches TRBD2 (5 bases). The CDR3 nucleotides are TGCAGTGCCCCAACCCCAGGTCGGGGATCATACGAGCAGTACTTC. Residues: CSAPTPGRGSYEQYF.